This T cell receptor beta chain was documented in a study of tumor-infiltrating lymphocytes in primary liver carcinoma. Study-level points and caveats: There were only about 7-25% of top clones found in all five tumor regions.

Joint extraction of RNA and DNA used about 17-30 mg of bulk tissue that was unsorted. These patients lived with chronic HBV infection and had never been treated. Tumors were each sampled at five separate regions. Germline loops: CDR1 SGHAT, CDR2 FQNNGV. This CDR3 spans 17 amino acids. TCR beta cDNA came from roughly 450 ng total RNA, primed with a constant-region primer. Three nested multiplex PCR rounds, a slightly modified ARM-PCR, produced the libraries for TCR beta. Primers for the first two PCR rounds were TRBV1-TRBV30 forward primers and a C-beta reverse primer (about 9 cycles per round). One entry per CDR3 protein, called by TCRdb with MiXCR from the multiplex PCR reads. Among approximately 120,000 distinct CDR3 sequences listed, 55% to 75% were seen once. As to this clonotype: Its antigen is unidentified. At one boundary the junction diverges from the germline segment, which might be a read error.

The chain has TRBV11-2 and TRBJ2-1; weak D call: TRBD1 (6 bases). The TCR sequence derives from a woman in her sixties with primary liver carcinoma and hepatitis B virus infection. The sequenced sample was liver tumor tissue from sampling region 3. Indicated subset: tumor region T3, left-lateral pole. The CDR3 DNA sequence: TGTGCTAGCAACTTACCCTTCCGACAGGCGAGTCCGCATGAGCAGTTCTTC. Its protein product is CASNLPFRQASPHEQFF.